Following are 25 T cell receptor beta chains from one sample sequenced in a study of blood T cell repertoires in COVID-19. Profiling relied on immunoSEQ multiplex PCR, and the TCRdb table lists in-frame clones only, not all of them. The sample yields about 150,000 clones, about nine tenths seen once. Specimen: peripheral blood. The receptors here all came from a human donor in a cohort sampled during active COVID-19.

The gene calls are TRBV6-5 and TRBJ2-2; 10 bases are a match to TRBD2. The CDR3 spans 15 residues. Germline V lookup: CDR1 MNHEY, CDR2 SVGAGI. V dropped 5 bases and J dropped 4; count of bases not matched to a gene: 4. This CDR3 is CASSSGRARTGELFF. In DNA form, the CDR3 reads TGTGCCAGCAGTAGCGGGAGGGCCCGCACCGGGGAGCTGTTTTTT.

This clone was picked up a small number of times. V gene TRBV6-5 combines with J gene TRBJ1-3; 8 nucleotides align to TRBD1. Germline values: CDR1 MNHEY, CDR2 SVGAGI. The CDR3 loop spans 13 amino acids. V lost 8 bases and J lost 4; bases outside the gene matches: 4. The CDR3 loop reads CASPGQGGNTIYF. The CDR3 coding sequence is TGTGCCAGCCCCGGACAGGGAGGAAACACCATATATTTT.

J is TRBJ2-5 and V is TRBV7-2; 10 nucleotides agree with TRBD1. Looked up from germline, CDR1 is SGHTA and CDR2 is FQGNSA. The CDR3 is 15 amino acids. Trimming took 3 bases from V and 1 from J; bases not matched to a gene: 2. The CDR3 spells CASSFGDRGQETQYF. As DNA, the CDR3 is TGTGCCAGCAGCTTTGGGGACAGGGGCCAAGAGACCCAGTACTTC.

This CDR3 reads CASSLRTGGYSGGNTIYF. CDR3 nucleotide sequence: TGTGCCAGCAGCCTACGGACAGGGGGTTATTCGGGGGGAAACACCATATATTTT. V gene TRBV7-2 combines with J gene TRBJ1-3; 10 bases fit TRBD1. Trimming removed 5 bases from V and 4 bases from J; junction bases left unmatched: 14. The germline gives CDR1 SGHTA, CDR2 FQGNSA. The CDR3 is 18 amino acids.

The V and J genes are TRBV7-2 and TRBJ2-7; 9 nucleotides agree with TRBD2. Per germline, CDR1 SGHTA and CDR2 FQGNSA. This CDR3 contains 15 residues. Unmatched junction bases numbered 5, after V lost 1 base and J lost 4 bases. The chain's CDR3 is CASSLDTTSGYEQYF. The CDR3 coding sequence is TGTGCCAGCAGCTTAGATACGACTAGCGGATACGAGCAGTACTTC. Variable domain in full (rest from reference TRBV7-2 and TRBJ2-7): GAGVSQSPSNKVTEKGKDVELRCDPISGHTALYWYRQSLGQGLEFLIYFQGNSAPDKSGLPSDRFSAERTGGSVSTLTIQRTQQEDSAVYLCASSLDTTSGYEQYFGPGTRLTVT.

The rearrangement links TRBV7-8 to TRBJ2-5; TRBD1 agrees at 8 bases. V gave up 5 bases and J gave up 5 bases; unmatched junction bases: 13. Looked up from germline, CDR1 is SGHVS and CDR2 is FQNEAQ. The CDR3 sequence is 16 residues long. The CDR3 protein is CASSPGQGVYRETQYF. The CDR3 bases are TGTGCCAGCAGCCCCGGACAGGGAGTATACCGGGAGACCCAGTACTTC.

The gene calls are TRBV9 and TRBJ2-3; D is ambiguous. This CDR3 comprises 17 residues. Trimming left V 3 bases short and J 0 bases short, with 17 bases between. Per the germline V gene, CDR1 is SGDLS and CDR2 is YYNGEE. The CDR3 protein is CASSDGQGTASTDTQYF. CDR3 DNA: TGTGCCAGCAGCGATGGGCAAGGTACAGCCAGCACAGATACGCAGTATTTT. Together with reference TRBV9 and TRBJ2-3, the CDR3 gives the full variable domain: DSGVTQTPKHLITATGQRVTLRCSPRSGDLSVYWYQQSLDQGLQFLIQYYNGEERAKGNILERFSAQQFPDLHSELNLSSLELGDSALYFCASSDGQGTASTDTQYFGPGTRLTVL.

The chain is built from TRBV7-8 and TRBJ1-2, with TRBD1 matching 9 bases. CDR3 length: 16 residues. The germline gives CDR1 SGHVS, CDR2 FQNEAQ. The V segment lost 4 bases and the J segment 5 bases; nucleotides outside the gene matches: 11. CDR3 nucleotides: TGTGCCAGCAGCTCCCGGGGACAGGGCCCACGGTATGGCTACACCTTC. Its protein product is CASSSRGQGPRYGYTF.

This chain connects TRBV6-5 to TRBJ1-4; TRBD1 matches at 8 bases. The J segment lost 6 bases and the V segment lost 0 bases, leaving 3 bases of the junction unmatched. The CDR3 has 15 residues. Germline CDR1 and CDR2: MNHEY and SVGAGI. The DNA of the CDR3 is TGTGCCAGCAGTTACTCGACAGGGGAGTATGAAAAACTGTTTTTT. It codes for CASSYSTGEYEKLFF.

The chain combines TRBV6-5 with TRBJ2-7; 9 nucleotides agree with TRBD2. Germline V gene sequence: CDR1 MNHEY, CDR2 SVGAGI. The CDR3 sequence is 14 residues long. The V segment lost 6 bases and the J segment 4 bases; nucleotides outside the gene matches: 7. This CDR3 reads CASRPGTSRYEQYF. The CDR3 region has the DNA TGTGCCAGCAGACCCGGGACTAGCAGATACGAGCAGTACTTC.

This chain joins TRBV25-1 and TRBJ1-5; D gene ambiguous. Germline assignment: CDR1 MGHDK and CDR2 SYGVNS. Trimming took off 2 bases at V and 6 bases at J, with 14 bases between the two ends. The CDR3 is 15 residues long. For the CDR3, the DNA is TGTGCCAGCAGTGAACAGGCACGTGTCGGTCAGCCCCAGCATTTT. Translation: CASSEQARVGQPQHF.

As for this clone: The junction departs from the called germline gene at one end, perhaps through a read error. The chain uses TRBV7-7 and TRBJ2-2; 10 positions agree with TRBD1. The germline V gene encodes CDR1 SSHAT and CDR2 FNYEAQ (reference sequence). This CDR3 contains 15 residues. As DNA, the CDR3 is TGTGCTAGCAGCTTTGGGACAGGGGACACCGGGGAGCTGTTTTTT. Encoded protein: CASSFGTGDTGELFF.

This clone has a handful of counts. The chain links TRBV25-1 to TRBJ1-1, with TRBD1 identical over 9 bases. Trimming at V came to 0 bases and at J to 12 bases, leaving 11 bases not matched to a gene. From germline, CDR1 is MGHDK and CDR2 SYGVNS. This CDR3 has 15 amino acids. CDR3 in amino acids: CASSEYPDRGRRSFF. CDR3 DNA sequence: TGTGCCAGCAGTGAATACCCGGACAGGGGACGAAGGTCTTTCTTT.

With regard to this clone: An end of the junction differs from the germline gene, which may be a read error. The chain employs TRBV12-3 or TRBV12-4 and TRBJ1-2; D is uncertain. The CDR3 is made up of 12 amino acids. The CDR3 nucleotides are TGTGCCAGCAGCTTAGATCTCTATGGCTACACCTTC. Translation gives CASSLDLYGYTF.

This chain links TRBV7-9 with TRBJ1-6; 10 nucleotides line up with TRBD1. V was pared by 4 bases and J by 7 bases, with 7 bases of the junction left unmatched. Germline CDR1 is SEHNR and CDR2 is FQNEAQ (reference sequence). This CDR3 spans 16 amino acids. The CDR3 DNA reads TGTGCCAGCAGCTCGGGACAGGGGTTTTGGAATTCACCCCTCCACTTT. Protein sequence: CASSSGQGFWNSPLHF.

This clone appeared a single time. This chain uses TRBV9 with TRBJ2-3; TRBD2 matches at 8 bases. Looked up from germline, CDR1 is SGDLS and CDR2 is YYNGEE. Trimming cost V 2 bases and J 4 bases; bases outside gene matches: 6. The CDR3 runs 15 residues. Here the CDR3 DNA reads TGTGCCAGCAGCGTCGATTTGCGGGGGGCAGATACGCAGTATTTT. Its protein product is CASSVDLRGADTQYF.

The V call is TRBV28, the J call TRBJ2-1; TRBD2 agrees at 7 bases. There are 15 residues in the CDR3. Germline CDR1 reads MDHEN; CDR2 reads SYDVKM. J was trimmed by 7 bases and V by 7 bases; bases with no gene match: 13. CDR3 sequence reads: CASTVGTSVKNEQFF. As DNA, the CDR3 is TGTGCCAGCACCGTGGGAACTAGCGTCAAGAATGAGCAGTTCTTC.

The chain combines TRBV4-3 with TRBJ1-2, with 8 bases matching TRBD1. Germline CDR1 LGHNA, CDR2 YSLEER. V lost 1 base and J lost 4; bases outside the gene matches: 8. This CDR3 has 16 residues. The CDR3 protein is CASSQGTGGGSYGYTF. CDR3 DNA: TGCGCCAGCAGCCAAGGAACAGGGGGAGGGAGCTATGGCTACACCTTC.

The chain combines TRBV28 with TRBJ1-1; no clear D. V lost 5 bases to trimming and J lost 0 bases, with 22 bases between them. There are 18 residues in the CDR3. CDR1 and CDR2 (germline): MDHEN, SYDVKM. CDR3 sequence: CASSPRRAAMGLNTEAFF. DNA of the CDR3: TGTGCCAGCAGTCCCCGGCGGGCAGCCATGGGGTTGAACACTGAAGCTTTCTTT.

The DNA for the CDR3 is TGTGCCAGCAGCCCAGGTTCCTTTACGGGGGGCGGATGGTCACCCCTCCACTTT. This codes for CASSPGSFTGGGWSPLHF. This rearrangement joins TRBV11-2 to TRBJ1-6; D may be TRBD1 (6 bases). The CDR3 length is 18 residues. Trimming removed 5 bases from V and 10 bases from J, with 27 bases in between. Germline CDR1 reads SGHAT; CDR2 reads FQNNGV.

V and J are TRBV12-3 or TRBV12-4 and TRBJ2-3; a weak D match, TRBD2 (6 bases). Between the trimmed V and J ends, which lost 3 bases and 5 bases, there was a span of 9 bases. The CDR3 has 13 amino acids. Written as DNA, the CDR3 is TGTGCCAGCAGTTTTTTGGGGGGAGATACGCAGTATTTT. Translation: CASSFLGGDTQYF.

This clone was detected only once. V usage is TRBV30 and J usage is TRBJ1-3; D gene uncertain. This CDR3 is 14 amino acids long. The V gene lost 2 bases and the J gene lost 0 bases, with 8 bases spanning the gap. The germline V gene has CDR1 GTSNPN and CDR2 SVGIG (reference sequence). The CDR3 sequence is CAWSIGNSGNTIYF. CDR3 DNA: TGTGCCTGGAGTATCGGTAACTCTGGAAACACCATATATTTT.

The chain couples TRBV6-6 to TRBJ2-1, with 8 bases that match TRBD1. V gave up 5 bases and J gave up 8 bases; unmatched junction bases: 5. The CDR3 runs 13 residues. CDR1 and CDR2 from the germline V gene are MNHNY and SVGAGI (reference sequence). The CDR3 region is CASSATGGDEQFF. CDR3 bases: TGTGCCAGCAGTGCCACAGGGGGAGATGAGCAGTTCTTC.

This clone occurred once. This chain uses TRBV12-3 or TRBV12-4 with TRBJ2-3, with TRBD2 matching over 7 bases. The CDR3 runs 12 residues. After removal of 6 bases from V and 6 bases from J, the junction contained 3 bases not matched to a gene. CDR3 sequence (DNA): TGTGCCAGCAGAGCACTAGCGGATACGCAGTATTTT. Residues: CASRALADTQYF.

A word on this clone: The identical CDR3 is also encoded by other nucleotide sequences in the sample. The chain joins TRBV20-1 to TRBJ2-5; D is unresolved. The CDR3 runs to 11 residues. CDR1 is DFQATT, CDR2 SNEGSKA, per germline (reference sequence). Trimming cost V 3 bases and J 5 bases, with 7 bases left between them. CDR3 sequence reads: CSASLVETQYF. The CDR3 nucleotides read TGCAGTGCTAGTTTAGTCGAGACCCAGTACTTC.